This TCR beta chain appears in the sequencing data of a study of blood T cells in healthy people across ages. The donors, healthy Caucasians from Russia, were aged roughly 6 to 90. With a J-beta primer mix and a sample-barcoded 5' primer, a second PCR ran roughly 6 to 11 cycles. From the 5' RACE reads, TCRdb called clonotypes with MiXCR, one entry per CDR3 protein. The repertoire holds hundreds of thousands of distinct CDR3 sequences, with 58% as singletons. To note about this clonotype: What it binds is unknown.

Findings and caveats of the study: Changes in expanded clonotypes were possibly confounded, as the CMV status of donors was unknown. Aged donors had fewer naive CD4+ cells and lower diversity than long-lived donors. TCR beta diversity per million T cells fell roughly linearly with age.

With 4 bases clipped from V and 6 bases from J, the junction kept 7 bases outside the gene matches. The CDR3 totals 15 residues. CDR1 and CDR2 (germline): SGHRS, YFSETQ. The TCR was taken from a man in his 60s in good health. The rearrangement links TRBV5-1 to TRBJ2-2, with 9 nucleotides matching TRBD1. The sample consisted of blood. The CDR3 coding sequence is TGCGCCAGCAGCCCGGGGACAGGGCGACCCGGGGAGCTGTTTTTT. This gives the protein CASSPGTGRPGELFF.